Here is one TCR beta chain with its context. Its specificity is unknown. The CDR3 consists of 13 residues. CDR1 and CDR2 from the germline V gene are ENHRY and SYGVKD. After removal of 4 bases from V and 7 bases from J, the junction contained 2 bases not matched to a gene. Primers: 60 Vbeta forward and 13 Jbeta reverse. The method was immunoSEQ multiplex PCR; TCRdb's version includes in-frame clones alone and lacks a portion of them. The sample carries about 130,000 clones, roughly 88% recorded once. The data stem from a study of cytomegalovirus exposure and HLA in healthy donors. The study's findings and limits: Donors belonging to an Asian-associated ancestry cluster reportedly showed fewer N-insertions in productive TCRs than the roughly 670-donor mean, according to what a later analysis found. Diagnosis of cytomegalovirus status made by the classifier reportedly showed high specificity and sensitivity. Roughly uniform depth of sequencing across donors was assumed in presence/absence analyses.

The V gene is TRBV10-3, the J gene TRBJ2-1; 9 bases map to TRBD2. This clonotype was sampled from a boy aged 10-17 years in good health and CMV-seronegative. The sample taken for sequencing was PBMCs. The CDR3 DNA follows: TGTGCCATCAGTGCTAGCGGGATAAATGAGCAGTTCTTC. The encoded protein is CAISASGINEQFF.